The rows below give T cell receptor beta chains drawn from one sample of a study of blood T cells in healthy people across ages. TCRdb re-derived calls from the 5' RACE reads in MiXCR, one entry per CDR3 protein. This table holds about 1,500,000 distinct CDR3 sequences, around 42% found once. Sequenced sample: blood. The receptors stem from a woman aged 18-29 years in good health. CDR3s include the opening cysteine and the closing phenylalanine or tryptophan. The D gene is left open where the match is weak. Some rows mark clone size as missing; the rest say once, few, many or name a class of expanded clone.

clone_size v_call d_call cdr3_aa
many TRBV7-6 . CASSSSSSSYNEQFF
few TRBV18 . CASSPGQAYQETQYF
few TRBV7-9 . CASRLPGLGIYNEQFF
few TRBV10-3 . CAIGPGTPNEQFF
few TRBV6-5 . CASSPDGSTYEQYF
. TRBV2 TRBD2 CASTPTSGGALYF
. TRBV6-6 . CASRPGETWEQYF
few TRBV4-1 TRBD1 CAGYNGQGTGGYTF
few TRBV13 TRBD2 CASSLSIAGSQETQYF
once TRBV5-1 . CASSLIPGGGSGNTIYF
. TRBV27 TRBD2 CASRPTGTTYYEQYF
. TRBV10-3 . CAIREDGYNSPLHF
. TRBV29-1 . CSGQGGNQETQYF
. TRBV14 TRBD2 CASSQALAGPSEQFF
few TRBV7-2 . CASSSQDKNIQYF
few TRBV7-2 . CASSSGRDPRYF
few TRBV6-6 TRBD2 CASSAGTSGGLHEQYF
few TRBV7-9 . CASSLVPGEQYF
. TRBV7-2 . CASSVTEAKNIQYF
few TRBV9 . CASSVEPTLIPDTQYF
. TRBV11-2 . CACAAGQNTGELFF
few TRBV25-1 TRBD1 CASSHRQGDTQYF
. TRBV27 TRBD1 CASSLSTKGGQGVNQPQHF
. TRBV7-9 TRBD1 CASSSTDRANEQYF
. TRBV20-1 TRBD2 CSASIFGASGISTDTQYF
few TRBV20-1 TRBD1 CSARGSQGVEKLFF
. TRBV6-5 . CASSYSARSNQPQHF
once TRBV20-1 . CSARGAATDTQYF
few TRBV7-7 TRBD1 CASSMTGGTDTQYF
many TRBV7-9 . CASSTSLDTQYF
. TRBV12-5 . CASGLAQENEQFF
few TRBV4-1 . CASSHQRTGANVLTF
. TRBV12-5 TRBD2 CASGSINTPGLAVSSSYNEQFF
few TRBV5-1 . CASSLAVQTRSYNEQFF
. TRBV28 . CASSFPDEQYF
. TRBV30 . CAWSVTGETQYF
few TRBV27 TRBD2 CASIVAGGTGTDTQYF
. TRBV12-3/TRBV12-4 TRBD1 CASSPGQVRGYTF
few TRBV5-5 . CASSLAEERARLSNEKLFF
many TRBV7-2 TRBD2 CASSLGGSQNIQYF
. TRBV2 . CAGSAAGGGVETQYF
few TRBV6-5 . CASSYVQSKEQFF
. TRBV6-6 TRBD1 CASSFGTATNEKLFF
. TRBV4-1 TRBD2 CASSQEDSGSVTDTQYF
. TRBV7-9 . CASSLSQAGSNQPQHF
. TRBV9 . CASSVRGFGEAFF
few TRBV24-1 . CATSDFLGGAPSGEETQYF
few TRBV20-1 TRBD1 CSARRQGVLETQYF
. TRBV20-1 . CSARESANTQYF
few TRBV21-1 . CASSPGHREPDTQYF
few TRBV14 . CASSQDLTRPLQEQFF
. TRBV12-5 . CASLAGNEQFF
few TRBV6-1 TRBD1 CASSETGVERGYTF
. TRBV6-1 . CASSAGRTDQPQHF
. TRBV3-1 . CASSPLGGNEQYF
. TRBV20-1 TRBD1 CSARRHLVQGANRYEQYF
few TRBV11-2 TRBD2 CASTRREGRQQKTEQFF
few TRBV15 . CATSRDRATDTQYF
few TRBV14 . CASSQGISSYEQYF